These T cell receptor beta chains were read from a single sample in a study of cytomegalovirus exposure and HLA in healthy donors. The data were produced by immunoSEQ multiplex PCR, yet TCRdb's version contains in-frame clones alone and is incomplete. This sample has 120,000 or so clones, with 80% found just once. Material: PBMCs. Every receptor here comes from a female donor in good health and CMV-seropositive. The CDR3 runs from the conserved cysteine through the conserved F or W. Some rows mark clone size as missing; the rest say once, few, many or name a class of expanded clone.

TRBJ2-1 | TRBV5-1 | - | CASSSRQGGSYNEQFF
TRBJ1-2 | TRBV28 | - | CASSLPPGGYGYTF
TRBJ2-1 | TRBV5-1 | - | CASSFKAGGNYNEQFF
TRBJ1-5 | TRBV4-1 | few | CASSIQGRQPQHF
TRBJ2-3 | TRBV5-1 | - | CASSLGGTGPTDTQYF
TRBJ2-7 | TRBV11-2 | once | CASSAGGYEQYF
TRBJ1-1 | TRBV6-1 | - | CASTQYRRAFF
TRBJ1-1 | TRBV10-2 | - | CASIGAGNTEAFF
TRBJ1-5 | TRBV7-2 | - | CASSLDFNQPQHF
TRBJ1-1 | TRBV6-1 | - | CASSEVRNTEAFF
TRBJ2-6 | TRBV27 | - | CASSLSSVIGAGSGANVLTF
TRBJ1-4 | TRBV5-1 | - | CASSLGGRVNEKLFF
TRBJ2-5 | TRBV5-6 | - | CASSPLGGQETQYF
TRBJ2-1 | TRBV7-9 | - | CASSPIAGGFYNEQFF
TRBJ2-7 | TRBV27 | few | CASSWRAGGVYEQYF
TRBJ2-7 | TRBV15 | - | CATSSYRVSEQYF
TRBJ2-3 | TRBV2 | - | CASSFSGSSTDTQYF